A selection of T cell receptor beta chains follows, all from one sample in a study of blood T cells in healthy people across ages. Each CDR3 protein is one row after TCRdb ran MiXCR on the 5' RACE reads. The sample has 500,000 to 700,000 distinct CDR3 sequences, roughly 30% seen once. The sample consisted of blood. These receptors were collected from an elderly woman in good health. Both conserved end residues are part of each CDR3. Fields, in order: J gene, V gene, clone size, D gene, CDR3 DNA, CDR3 protein. D genes are given only for firm matches. Some rows have no size entry. The others give once, few or many, or a class for an expanded clone.

TRBJ2-7 | TRBV20-1 | many | TRBD2 | TGCAGTGCTAGAGGGCCAGCGGGGGGGCCTATTAGCTACGAGCAGTACTTC | CSARGPAGGPISYEQYF
TRBJ1-2 | TRBV7-2 | many | - | TGTGCCAGCAGCCCTTCCTCGGGGGCCGGGGGCTATGGCTACACCTTC | CASSPSSGAGGYGYTF
TRBJ2-7 | TRBV7-9 | - | - | TGTGCCAGCAGCTTAGCGACTGCCGAGCAGTACTTC | CASSLATAEQYF
TRBJ2-7 | TRBV30 | - | - | TGTGCCTGGAGTGTCAGTGCGTACGAGCAGTACTTC | CAWSVSAYEQYF
TRBJ2-6 | TRBV5-5 | - | - | TGTGCCAACAGCTTGAGAATCACGGGAAGCTCTGGGGCCAACGTCCCGACTTTC | CANSLRITGSSGANVPTF
TRBJ2-5 | TRBV7-2 | many | TRBD2 | TGTGCCAGCAGCTTAGGGGGTAGCGGGGGGCAAGAGACCCAGTACTTC | CASSLGGSGGQETQYF
TRBJ2-4 | TRBV25-1 | many | TRBD1 | TGTGCCAGCAGAGAAGGGGGCACTCTAGCCAAAAACATTCAGTACTTC | CASREGGTLAKNIQYF
TRBJ2-6 | TRBV28 | many | - | TGTGCCAGCAGGGGGTTGGGGACTGGGGCCAACGTCCTGACTTTC | CASRGLGTGANVLTF
TRBJ1-2 | TRBV5-1 | many | - | TGCGCCAGCAGCTCCGGGACGATAAACTATGGCTACACCTTC | CASSSGTINYGYTF
TRBJ2-1 | TRBV5-1 | many | TRBD2 | TGCGCCAGCAGCTTGCTCCCGGGACGGGGGGTATACAATGAGCAGTTCTTC | CASSLLPGRGVYNEQFF
TRBJ1-2 | TRBV20-1 | many | - | TGCAGTGCTTTGAGTACAGGCTTTTATGGCTACACCTTC | CSALSTGFYGYTF
TRBJ1-2 | TRBV19 | - | - | TGTGCCAGTAGTATGAACCAGCGAACTAGCTATGGCTACACCTTC | CASSMNQRTSYGYTF
TRBJ2-5 | TRBV5-1 | many | TRBD2 | TGCGCCAGCAGCTTGGATAGTCGCGGGGGGACCCAGTACTTC | CASSLDSRGGTQYF
TRBJ1-5 | TRBV6-2/TRBV6-3 | - | - | TGTACCAGCAGTTACGGGGTGCAGGTTCAGCCCCAGCATTTT | CTSSYGVQVQPQHF
TRBJ1-5 | TRBV21-1 | - | - | TGTGCCAGCAGCAAACACAGGGGGAGGCAGCCCCAGCATTTT | CASSKHRGRQPQHF
TRBJ2-7 | TRBV9 | many | - | TGTGCCAGCAGCGTAGCGGAGGGTTCCTACGAGCAGTACTTC | CASSVAEGSYEQYF
TRBJ2-2 | TRBV10-1 | - | - | TGCGCCAGCAGTGTGTCAGGGGTCGGGGAGCTGTTTTTT | CASSVSGVGELFF
TRBJ2-7 | TRBV30 | many | - | TGTGCCTGGAGTGCGGATTACGAGCAGTACTTC | CAWSADYEQYF
TRBJ2-3 | TRBV20-1 | many | - | TGCAGTGCGCGGGGGCAATCAGATACGCAGTATTTT | CSARGQSDTQYF
TRBJ2-7 | TRBV7-9 | - | TRBD1 | TGTGCCAGCAGCTTATTTGCCACAGGGGCCTCCTACGAGCAGTACTTC | CASSLFATGASYEQYF
TRBJ2-7 | TRBV21-1 | many | - | TGTGCCAGCAGCATATCCGGGACCCCTTCCTACGAGCAGTACTTC | CASSISGTPSYEQYF
TRBJ2-1 | TRBV6-5 | many | TRBD2 | TGTGCCAGCAGTTACTCGAGACTAGCGAACAATGAGCAGTTCTTC | CASSYSRLANNEQFF
TRBJ1-5 | TRBV6-1 | few | TRBD1 | TGTGCCAGCGGCCGGACAGGGGGCGGAGGACCCCAGCATTTT | CASGRTGGGGPQHF
TRBJ2-3 | TRBV12-3/TRBV12-4 | once | TRBD1 | TGTGCCAGCAGTAGCCAGACAGGGCTGAGAGCAGATACGCAATATTTT | CASSSQTGLRADTQYF
TRBJ1-2 | TRBV7-2 | many | - | TGTGCCAGCAGCTCAACGTCAGGGGTGGGCTATGGCTACACCTTC | CASSSTSGVGYGYTF
TRBJ1-1 | TRBV5-1 | many | - | TGCGCCAGCAGCTTGATCCTGAACACTGAAGCTTTCTTT | CASSLILNTEAFF